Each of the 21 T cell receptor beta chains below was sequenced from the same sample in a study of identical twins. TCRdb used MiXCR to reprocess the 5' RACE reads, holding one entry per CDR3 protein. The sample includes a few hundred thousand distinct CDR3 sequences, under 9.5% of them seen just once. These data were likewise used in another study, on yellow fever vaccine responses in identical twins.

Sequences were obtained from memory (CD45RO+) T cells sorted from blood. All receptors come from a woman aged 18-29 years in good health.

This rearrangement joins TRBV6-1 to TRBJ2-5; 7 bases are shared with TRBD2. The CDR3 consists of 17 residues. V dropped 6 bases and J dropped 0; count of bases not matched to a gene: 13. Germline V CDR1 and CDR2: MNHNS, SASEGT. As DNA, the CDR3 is TGTGCCAGCAGCGAACGCCGCGGGACTACCCACCAAGAGACCCAGTACTTC. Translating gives CASSERRGTTHQETQYF.

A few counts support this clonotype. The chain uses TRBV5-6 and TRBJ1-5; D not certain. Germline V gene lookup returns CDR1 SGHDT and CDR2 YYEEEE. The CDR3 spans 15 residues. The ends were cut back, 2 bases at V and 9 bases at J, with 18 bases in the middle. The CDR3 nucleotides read TGTGCCAGCAGCTTTTGGTGGCTTGGGAGCCGGCCCCAGCATTTT. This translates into CASSFWWLGSRPQHF.

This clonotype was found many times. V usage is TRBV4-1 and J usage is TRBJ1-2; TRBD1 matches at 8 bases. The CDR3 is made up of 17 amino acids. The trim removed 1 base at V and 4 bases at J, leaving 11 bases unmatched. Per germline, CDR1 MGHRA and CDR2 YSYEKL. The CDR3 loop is CASSQGSLQGESYGYTF. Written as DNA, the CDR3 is TGCGCCAGCAGCCAAGGAAGCCTACAGGGGGAGAGCTATGGCTACACCTTC.

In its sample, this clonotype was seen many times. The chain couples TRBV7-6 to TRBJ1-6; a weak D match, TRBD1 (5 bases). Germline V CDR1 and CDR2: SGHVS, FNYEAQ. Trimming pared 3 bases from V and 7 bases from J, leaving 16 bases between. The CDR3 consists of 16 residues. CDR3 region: CASSLAIRGPNSPLHF. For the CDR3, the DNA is TGTGCCAGCAGCTTGGCCATCCGGGGACCAAATTCACCCCTCCACTTT.

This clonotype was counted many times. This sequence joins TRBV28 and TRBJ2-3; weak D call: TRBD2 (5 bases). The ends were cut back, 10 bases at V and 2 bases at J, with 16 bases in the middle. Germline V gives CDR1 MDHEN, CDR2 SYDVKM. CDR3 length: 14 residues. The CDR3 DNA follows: TGTGCCACCAAGGGCCCCGGGGACACAGATACGCAGTATTTT. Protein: CATKGPGDTDTQYF. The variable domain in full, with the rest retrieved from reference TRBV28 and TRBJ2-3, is DVKVTQSSRYLVKRTGEKVFLECVQDMDHENMFWYRQDPGLGLRLIYFSYDVKMKEKGDIPEGYSVSREKKERFSLILESASTNQTSMYLCATKGPGDTDTQYFGPGTRLTVL.

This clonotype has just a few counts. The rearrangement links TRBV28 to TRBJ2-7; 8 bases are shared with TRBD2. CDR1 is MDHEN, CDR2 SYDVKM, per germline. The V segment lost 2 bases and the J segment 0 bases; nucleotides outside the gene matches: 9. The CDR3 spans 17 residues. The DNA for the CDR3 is TGTGCCAGCAGTTTAGGCCTAGCGGGTTCCCCCTCCTACGAGCAGTACTTC. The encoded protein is CASSLGLAGSPSYEQYF.

This CDR3 is CASSLEWGFTEAFF. CDR3 in DNA: TGTGCCAGCAGCTTAGAGTGGGGATTCACTGAAGCTTTCTTT. The V call is TRBV7-9, the J call TRBJ1-1, with D unclear. The CDR3 extends over 14 amino acids. V lost 1 base and J lost 4, with 10 bases in between. CDR1 is SEHNR and CDR2 is FQNEAQ in the germline V gene (reference sequence).

CDR3 amino acids: CSGWDWNLAAADTQYF. The CDR3 DNA follows: TGCAGCGGATGGGACTGGAACCTGGCCGCGGCAGATACGCAGTATTTT. The chain employs TRBV29-1 and TRBJ2-3; tentative D call: TRBD2 (6 bases). Germline V CDR1 and CDR2: SQVTM, ANQGSEA. The CDR3 sequence is 16 residues long. Deletions cut 7 bases from V and 4 bases from J, with 24 bases between.

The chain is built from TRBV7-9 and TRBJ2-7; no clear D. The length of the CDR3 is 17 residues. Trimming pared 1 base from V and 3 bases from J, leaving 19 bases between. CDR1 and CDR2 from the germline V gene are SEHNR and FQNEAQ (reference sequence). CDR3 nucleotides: TGTGCCAGCAGCTTAGGGCAAGACGACGCTTGGGACTACGAGCAGTACGTC. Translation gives CASSLGQDDAWDYEQYV.

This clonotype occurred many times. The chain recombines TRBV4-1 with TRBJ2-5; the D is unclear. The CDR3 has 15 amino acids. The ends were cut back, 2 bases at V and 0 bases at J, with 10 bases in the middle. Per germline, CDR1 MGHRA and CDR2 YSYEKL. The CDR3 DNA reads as TGCGCCAGCAGCCAATCGGCCGGAGACCAAGAGACCCAGTACTTC. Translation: CASSQSAGDQETQYF.

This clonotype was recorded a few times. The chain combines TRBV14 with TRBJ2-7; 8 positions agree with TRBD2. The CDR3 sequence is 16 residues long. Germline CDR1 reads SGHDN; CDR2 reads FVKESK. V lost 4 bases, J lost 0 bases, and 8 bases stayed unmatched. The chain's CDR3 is CASSPRLARASYEQYF. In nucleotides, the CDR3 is TGTGCCAGCAGCCCCCGACTAGCGAGGGCCTCCTACGAGCAGTACTTC.

The CDR3 DNA reads TGTGCCAGCAGCCAACTAGCGGGAGTCTTTTATGAGCAGTTCTTC. Translated, it gives CASSQLAGVFYEQFF. This rearrangement joins TRBV11-2 to TRBJ2-1, with TRBD2 matching 11 bases. The germline gives CDR1 SGHAT, CDR2 FQNNGV. This CDR3 has 15 residues. V trimming: 5 bases; J trimming: 8 bases; junction bases outside the gene matches: 8.

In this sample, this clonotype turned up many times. The chain's CDR3 is CASSRRGLAGAFYNEQFF. CDR3 coding DNA: TGTGCCAGCAGCCGGAGAGGGCTAGCGGGAGCTTTCTACAATGAGCAGTTCTTC. This sequence joins TRBV11-2 and TRBJ2-1; TRBD2 matches at 10 bases. With 5 bases clipped from V and 3 bases from J, the junction kept 13 bases outside the gene matches. CDR3 length: 18 amino acids. Germline CDR1 and CDR2: SGHAT and FQNNGV.

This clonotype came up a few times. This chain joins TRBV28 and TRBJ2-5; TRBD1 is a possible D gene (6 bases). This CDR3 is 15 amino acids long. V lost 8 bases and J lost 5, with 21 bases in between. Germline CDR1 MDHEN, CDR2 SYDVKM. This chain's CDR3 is CASRMTPQGRETQYF. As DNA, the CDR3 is TGTGCCAGCCGAATGACCCCACAGGGTCGGGAGACCCAGTACTTC.

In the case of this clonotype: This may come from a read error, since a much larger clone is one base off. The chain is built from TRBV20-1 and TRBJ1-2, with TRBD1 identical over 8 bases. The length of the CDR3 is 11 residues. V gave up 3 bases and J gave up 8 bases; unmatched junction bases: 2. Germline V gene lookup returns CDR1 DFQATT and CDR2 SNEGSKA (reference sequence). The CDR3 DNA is TGCAGTGCTAGGGACAGGGTCGGCTACACCTTC. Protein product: CSARDRVGYTF.

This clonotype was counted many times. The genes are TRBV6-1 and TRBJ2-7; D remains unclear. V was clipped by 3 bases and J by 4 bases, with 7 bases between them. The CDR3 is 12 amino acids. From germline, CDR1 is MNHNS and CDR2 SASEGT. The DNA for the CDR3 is TGTGCCAGCAGTGACAGCTTTTACGAGCAGTACTTC. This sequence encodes CASSDSFYEQYF.

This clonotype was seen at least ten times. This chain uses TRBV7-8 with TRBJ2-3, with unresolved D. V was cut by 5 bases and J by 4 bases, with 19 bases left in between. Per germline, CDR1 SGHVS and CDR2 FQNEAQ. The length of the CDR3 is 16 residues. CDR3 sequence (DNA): TGTGCCAGCAGCCTGTTTGGAGCAACTATAGCAGATACGCAGTATTTT. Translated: CASSLFGATIADTQYF.

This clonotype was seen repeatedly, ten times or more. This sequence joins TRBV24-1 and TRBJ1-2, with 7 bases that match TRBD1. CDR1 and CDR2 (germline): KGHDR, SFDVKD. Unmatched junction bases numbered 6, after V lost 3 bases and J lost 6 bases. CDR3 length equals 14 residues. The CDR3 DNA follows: TGTGCCACCAGTGATACTGACAGGGAAGATGGCTACACCTTC. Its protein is CATSDTDREDGYTF.

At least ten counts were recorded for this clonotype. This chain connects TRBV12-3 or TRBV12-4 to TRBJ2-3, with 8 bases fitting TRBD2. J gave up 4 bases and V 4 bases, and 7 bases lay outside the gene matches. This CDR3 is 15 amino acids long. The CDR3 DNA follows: TGTGCCAGCAGTTCCCGGGGGGGCTGGGCAGATACGCAGTATTTT. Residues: CASSSRGGWADTQYF.

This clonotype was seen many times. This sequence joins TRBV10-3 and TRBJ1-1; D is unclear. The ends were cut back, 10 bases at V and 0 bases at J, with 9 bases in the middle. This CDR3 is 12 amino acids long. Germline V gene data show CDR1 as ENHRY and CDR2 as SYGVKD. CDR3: CATKSMNTEAFF. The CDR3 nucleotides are TGTGCCACCAAGAGTATGAACACTGAAGCTTTCTTT.

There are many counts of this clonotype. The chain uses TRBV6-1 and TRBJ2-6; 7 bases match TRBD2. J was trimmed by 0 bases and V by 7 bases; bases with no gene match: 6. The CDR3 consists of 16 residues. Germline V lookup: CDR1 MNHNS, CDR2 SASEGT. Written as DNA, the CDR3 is TGTGCCAGCACTAGCGGCAGCGACTCTGGGGCCAACGTCCTGACTTTC. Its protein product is CASTSGSDSGANVLTF.